The 30 T cell receptor beta chains below were found in one sample sequenced in a study of T cells in Graves' hyperthyroidism and ophthalmopathy (dated by TCRdb to the late 2010s). Receptor amplification or capture employed multiplex PCR. Sequencing was performed on an Illumina HiSeq 2000. The TCR beta CDR3 regions were amplified from the RNA transcripts. A first-round RT-PCR of the TCR CDR3 used the HTBI primer set with the Qiagen OneStep RT-PCR kit. The raw public data were reprocessed by TCRdb itself: fastp quality trimming at Q25, MiXCR clonotype calling, in-frame beta chains only. CDR3 protein sequences are deduplicated, and each keeps its most common genes and DNA. The sample profile shows roughly 520,000 distinct CDR3 sequences; less than 25% of them were found once. Approximately 11% of the sample lies in the top ten. The specimen sequenced was blood. These receptors were obtained from a woman in her 30s with Graves' ophthalmopathy.

V gene TRBV6-5 combines with J gene TRBJ2-1, with 8 bases that match TRBD2. CDR1 is MNHEY, CDR2 SVGAGI, per germline. CDR3 length: 15 amino acids. V trimming: 4 bases; J trimming: 7 bases; junction bases outside the gene matches: 9. CDR3: CASSLTGGVRNEQFF. The CDR3 bases are TGTGCCAGCAGTTTAACGGGAGGGGTGAGGAATGAGCAGTTCTTC.

The V and J genes are TRBV28 and TRBJ2-5; 7 positions agree with TRBD2. The trim removed 6 bases at V and 0 bases at J, leaving 10 bases unmatched. The CDR3 covers 16 residues. The germline gives CDR1 MDHEN, CDR2 SYDVKM. The CDR3 sequence: CASRLVAGANQETQYF. CDR3 sequence (DNA): TGTGCCAGCAGACTAGTTGCGGGAGCAAACCAAGAGACCCAGTACTTC.

This clonotype was counted many times. The chain couples TRBV20-1 to TRBJ1-5; TRBD1 is a possible D gene (5 bases). This CDR3 spans 13 amino acids. Trimming stripped 3 bases from V and 3 bases from J, with 9 bases between. The V gene's germline CDR1 is DFQATT and CDR2 SNEGSKA (reference sequence). DNA of the CDR3: TGCAGTGCTAGGTCCAGGGACAATCAGCCCCAGCATTTT. This codes for CSARSRDNQPQHF.

The V gene is TRBV11-2, the J gene TRBJ2-5; 7 bases map to TRBD2. This CDR3 has 15 residues. With V trimmed by 7 bases and J by 5 bases, 13 bases remained unmatched. Germline-derived CDR1 and CDR2 are SGHAT and FQNNGV. CDR3 region: CASNVLAAGGETQYF. For the CDR3, the DNA is TGTGCCAGCAACGTTCTAGCGGCCGGAGGGGAGACCCAGTACTTC.

This clonotype was observed many times. The J gene is TRBJ1-2, the V gene TRBV6-5; D is unclear. V dropped 3 bases and J dropped 7 bases, with 15 bases sitting between them. This CDR3 spans 14 amino acids. Germline V CDR1 and CDR2: MNHEY, SVGAGI. CDR3 in DNA: TGTGCCAGCAGTTATGAGTTCGGTTTTAGTGGCTACACCTTC. Residues: CASSYEFGFSGYTF.

Ten or more counts support this clonotype. The chain employs TRBV7-8 and TRBJ1-1; tentatively, D is TRBD1 (5 bases). The CDR3 runs 13 residues. Looked up from germline, CDR1 is SGHVS and CDR2 is FQNEAQ. The V end lost 5 bases, the J end lost 2 bases, and 9 bases lay between the germline ends. The CDR3 coding sequence is TGTGCCAGCAGCCAAGACAGAAACACTGAAGCTTTCTTT. This sequence encodes CASSQDRNTEAFF. The full variable domain, rest sourced from reference TRBV7-8 and TRBJ1-1, is GAGVSQSPRYKVAKRGQDVALRCDPISGHVSLFWYQQALGQGPEFLTYFQNEAQLDKSGLPSDRFFAERPEGSVSTLKIQRTQQEDSAVYLCASSQDRNTEAFFGQGTRLTVV.

This clonotype was seen many times. CDR3 nucleotides: TGTGCCAGCAGTTCACCCCAACAGAACACTGAAGCTTTCTTT. Its protein is CASSSPQQNTEAFF. V gene TRBV27 combines with J gene TRBJ1-1, with D unresolved. V was shortened by 4 bases and J by 1 base, with 10 bases between the two germline ends. The V gene's germline CDR1 is MNHEY and CDR2 SMNVEV (reference sequence). CDR3 length: 14 residues.

In this sample, this clonotype turned up many times. The genes are TRBV7-8 and TRBJ2-2; unclear D gene. CDR3 length: 16 residues. Trimming removed 2 bases from V and 3 bases from J, with 13 bases in between. Looked up from germline, CDR1 is SGHVS and CDR2 is FQNEAQ. CDR3 sequence reads: CASSLTTISDTGELFF. The CDR3 DNA reads TGTGCCAGCAGCTTAACCACCATATCGGACACCGGGGAGCTGTTTTTT.

V and J are TRBV4-1 and TRBJ1-5, with a possible D match to TRBD1 (5 bases). The V end was cut by 8 bases, the J end by 2 bases, with 13 bases between. Per germline, CDR1 MGHRA and CDR2 YSYEKL. The CDR3 runs 14 residues. The CDR3 sequence: CASSVPGGNQPQHF. CDR3 in DNA: TGCGCCAGCTCCGTCCCGGGGGGCAATCAGCCCCAGCATTTT.

The chain recombines TRBV20-1 with TRBJ1-2, with 7 nucleotides matching TRBD1. The CDR3 totals 14 residues. The V segment lost 5 bases and the J segment 2 bases; nucleotides outside the gene matches: 8. Per the germline V gene, CDR1 is DFQATT and CDR2 is SNEGSKA (reference sequence). CDR3 in DNA: TGCAGTGCTCCTCGACAGGGAGCGAACTATGGCTACACCTTC. Its protein is CSAPRQGANYGYTF.

This clonotype was seen at least ten times. The chain couples TRBV6-5 to TRBJ2-7; the match to TRBD2 covers 10 bases. The CDR3 totals 15 residues. Germline CDR1 MNHEY, CDR2 SVGAGI. V dropped 7 bases and J dropped 3; count of bases not matched to a gene: 9. CDR3 sequence: CASTSLAGPLYEQYF. Here the CDR3 DNA reads TGTGCCAGCACTTCACTAGCGGGGCCCCTCTACGAGCAGTACTTC.

On this clonotype: One base away lies a much larger clone, so this may be a sequencing read error. The chain uses TRBV6-2 or TRBV6-3 and TRBJ2-7; a possible D gene is TRBD1 (6 bases). The CDR3 extends over 13 amino acids. CDR1 MNHEY and CDR2 SVGEGT come from the germline V gene. The CDR3: CVSSLLQGTEQYF. CDR3 bases: TGTGTCAGCAGCCTACTACAGGGAACCGAGCAGTACTTC.

At least ten counts were recorded for this clonotype. The chain combines TRBV3-1 with TRBJ1-1; a weak D match, TRBD1 (6 bases). The germline V gene encodes CDR1 LGHDT and CDR2 YNNKEL (reference sequence). Trimming stripped 4 bases from V and 1 base from J, with 13 bases between. There are 15 residues in the CDR3. Here the CDR3 reads CASSPSGDPNTEAFF. The CDR3, as DNA: TGTGCCAGCAGCCCGTCAGGGGACCCGAACACTGAAGCTTTCTTT.

This clonotype was detected many times. J is TRBJ2-6 and V is TRBV20-1; 11 bases map to TRBD1. V gave up 3 bases and J gave up 2 bases; unmatched junction bases: 6. The germline CDR1 and CDR2 sequences are DFQATT and SNEGSKA (reference sequence). This CDR3 comprises 17 residues. CDR3 amino acids: CSARGQGERTGANVLTF. The DNA of the CDR3 is TGCAGTGCTAGGGGACAGGGGGAGAGGACTGGGGCCAACGTCCTGACTTTC.

This clonotype was counted only a few times. J is TRBJ1-2 and V is TRBV6-1; D unclear. The CDR3 loop spans 10 amino acids. Trimming pared 6 bases from V and 6 bases from J, leaving 5 bases between. CDR1 is MNHNS, CDR2 SASEGT, per germline. In DNA form, the CDR3 reads TGTGCCAGCAGGAAAAATGGCTACACCTTC. Residues: CASRKNGYTF.

This clonotype was found many times. Just one base apart from a much larger clone, this may be a read error. V gene TRBV12-3 or TRBV12-4 combines with J gene TRBJ1-1, with D possibly matching TRBD1 (5 bases). The CDR3 is made up of 13 amino acids. This CDR3 reads CASSLGAVTEAFF. The CDR3 nucleotides are TGTGCCAGCAGCTTAGGGGCAGTCACTGAAGCTTTCTTT.

In this sample, this clonotype turned up many times. The gene calls are TRBV10-3 and TRBJ1-1; tentative D call: TRBD1 (5 bases). In germline, CDR1 is ENHRY, CDR2 SYGVKD. V lost 8 bases to trimming and J lost 0 bases, with 10 bases between them. The CDR3 totals 13 residues. Here the CDR3 DNA reads TGTGCCATCGGGGAGGACATGAACACTGAAGCTTTCTTT. Its translation: CAIGEDMNTEAFF.

This clonotype showed up many times. V usage is TRBV2 and J usage is TRBJ2-4; the D call may be TRBD1 or TRBD2 (6 bases each). This CDR3 region has 15 residues. The germline V gene has CDR1 SNHLY and CDR2 FYNNEI. The ends were cut back, 3 bases at V and 6 bases at J, with 15 bases in the middle. The CDR3 DNA follows: TGTGCCAGCAGTGATCTTAGAGGGGGGCGAAACATTCAGTACTTC. This sequence encodes CASSDLRGGRNIQYF.

Note on this clonotype: One end of the junction is discordant with germline, which a read error may explain. The chain combines TRBV10-3 with TRBJ2-2, with 9 bases that match TRBD2. CDR1 and CDR2 from the germline V gene are ENHRY and SYGVKD. The length of the CDR3 is 16 residues. The CDR3 nucleotides are TGTGCCAGCAGTCGTCGACTAGCGGAGAACACCGGGGAGCTGTTTTTT. Translation gives CASSRRLAENTGELFF.

This rearrangement joins TRBV12-3 or TRBV12-4 to TRBJ2-7, with TRBD2 matching 15 bases. V was pared by 6 bases and J by 6 bases, with 6 bases of the junction left unmatched. The CDR3 totals 15 residues. The CDR3 region is CASRSGTSGRREQYF. The DNA for the CDR3 is TGTGCCAGCAGAAGCGGGACTAGCGGGAGGCGCGAGCAGTACTTC.

This clonotype was recorded at least ten times. V gene TRBV11-2 combines with J gene TRBJ2-5, with D uncertain. CDR1 SGHAT and CDR2 FQNNGV come from the germline V gene. The CDR3 length is 14 residues. V was pared by 0 bases and J by 4 bases, with 9 bases between. CDR3 region: CASSLDTGSETQYF. The CDR3 nucleotides read TGTGCCAGCAGCTTAGATACGGGCTCAGAGACCCAGTACTTC.

The chain joins TRBV6-2 or TRBV6-3 to TRBJ2-7; 8 bases match TRBD1. Trimming took 7 bases from V and 0 from J; bases not matched to a gene: 17. Per germline, CDR1 MNHEY and CDR2 SVGEGT. The CDR3 contains 18 residues. The DNA of the CDR3 is TGTGCCAGCAACAACCTCGTCCCGGGACAGGCATACTCCTACGAGCAGTACTTC. This translates into CASNNLVPGQAYSYEQYF.

In its sample, this clonotype was seen many times. The chain joins TRBV20-1 to TRBJ1-2; D gene unclear. Germline CDR1 DFQATT, CDR2 SNEGSKA (reference sequence). The CDR3 sequence is 12 residues long. V dropped 4 bases and J dropped 0 bases, with 6 bases sitting between them. The CDR3, as DNA: TGCAGTGCTACCAAGTCTAACTATGGCTACACCTTC. Protein product: CSATKSNYGYTF.

This clonotype was recorded at least ten times. The V call is TRBV30, the J call TRBJ1-1; D remains unclear. The CDR3 spans 13 residues. V dropped 7 bases and J dropped 2 bases, with 14 bases sitting between them. Germline CDR1 GTSNPN, CDR2 SVGIG (reference sequence). Written as DNA, the CDR3 is TGTGCCTCGAAGGACGGATACAACACTGAAGCTTTCTTT. As protein: CASKDGYNTEAFF.

The table lists this clonotype with many counts. V gene TRBV11-3 combines with J gene TRBJ2-5, with D perhaps matching TRBD1 (5 bases). V was shortened by 3 bases and J by 7 bases, with 12 bases between the two germline ends. The germline CDR1 and CDR2 sequences are SGHNT and YENEEA. The CDR3 extends over 13 amino acids. The CDR3 is CASSLGLYGTQYF. The CDR3 DNA is TGTGCCAGCAGCTTGGGGCTATATGGGACCCAGTACTTC.

This clonotype showed up many times. V gene TRBV27 combines with J gene TRBJ1-2; D is unclear. Germline CDR1 and CDR2: MNHEY and SMNVEV (reference sequence). CDR3 length: 15 residues. Trimming took off 1 base at V and 4 bases at J, with 13 bases between the two ends. The CDR3 DNA sequence: TGTGCCAGCAGTTTATTTTCGGGGTTAGGCTATGGCTACACCTTC. Translation gives CASSLFSGLGYGYTF.

This clonotype was seen at least ten times. This chain connects TRBV6-2 or TRBV6-3 to TRBJ1-3; D not certain. V was pared by 6 bases and J by 2 bases, with 14 bases between. The germline V gene encodes CDR1 MNHEY and CDR2 SVGEGT. The CDR3 has 15 amino acids. CDR3 nucleotide sequence: TGTGCCAGCAGCGAACGATGGTCAGCTGGAAACACCATATATTTT. This sequence encodes CASSERWSAGNTIYF.

The V call is TRBV6-4, the J call TRBJ1-1; unclear D gene. V lost 4 bases and J 1 base, leaving 7 bases between the germline ends. In germline, CDR1 is MRHNA, CDR2 SNTAGT. This CDR3 has 13 amino acids. Here the CDR3 DNA reads TGTGCCAGCAGTGCTGCGGAGAACACTGAAGCTTTCTTT. Amino acid sequence: CASSAAENTEAFF.

The V gene is TRBV28, the J gene TRBJ1-5, with TRBD1 matching 9 bases. This CDR3 has 15 residues. CDR1 and CDR2 from the germline V gene are MDHEN and SYDVKM. The trim removed 3 bases at V and 7 bases at J, leaving 7 bases unmatched. The DNA of the CDR3 is TGTGCCAGCAGTTTCATTTACAGGGGGCGGCAGCCCCAGCATTTT. Its protein is CASSFIYRGRQPQHF.

The chain employs TRBV20-1 and TRBJ1-2, with TRBD1 as a possible D gene (6 bases). The CDR3 spans 13 residues. Germline CDR1 reads DFQATT; CDR2 reads SNEGSKA (reference sequence). Trimming removed 5 bases from V and 7 bases from J, with 17 bases in between. The CDR3 protein is CSAVSTRGSGYTF. The CDR3, as DNA: TGCAGTGCTGTTAGTACCAGGGGTTCTGGCTACACCTTC.